The next 26 T cell receptor beta chains were all read from a single sample in a study of T cell responses to AZD1222 COVID-19 vaccine. The assay was immunoSEQ multiplex PCR, and TCRdb's table has in-frame clones only and misses some. The sample contains 200,000 or so clones, 85% to 95% of which appear only once. The sample was peripheral blood, taken on day 0 of MenACWY control vaccination. The receptors come from an adult in good health.

This chain connects TRBV3-1 (or the pseudogene TRBV3-2) to TRBJ1-6, with D tentatively TRBD1 (6 bases). Germline values: CDR1 LGHDT, CDR2 YNNKEL (reference sequence). CDR3 length equals 14 residues. V lost 4 bases and J 4 bases, leaving 8 bases between the germline ends. In DNA, the CDR3 is TGTGCCAGCAGCCCGGGACATTATAATTCACCCCTCCACTTT. Amino acid sequence: CASSPGHYNSPLHF.

The gene calls are TRBV3-1 (or the pseudogene TRBV3-2) and TRBJ2-6; unclear D gene. The V gene lost 0 bases and the J gene lost 2 bases, with 14 bases spanning the gap. CDR1 is LGHDT and CDR2 is YNNKEL in the germline V gene (reference sequence). This CDR3 comprises 18 residues. The CDR3 region is CASSQDLRLSAGANVLTF. The DNA of the CDR3 is TGTGCCAGCAGCCAAGATCTCCGGCTAAGCGCTGGGGCCAACGTCCTGACTTTC.

This clone appeared once. The rearrangement uses TRBV5-4 and TRBJ1-2; D gene uncertain. CDR1 and CDR2 (germline): SGHNT, YYREEE (reference sequence). The length of the CDR3 is 15 residues. Trimming cost V 3 bases and J 5 bases, with 17 bases left between them. As DNA, the CDR3 is TGTGCCAGCAGCTCCCGCCGAGAAAAGAGTTATGGCTACACCTTC. It codes for CASSSRREKSYGYTF. Full variable domain (rest looked up from reference TRBV5-4 and TRBJ1-2): ETGVTQSPTHLIKTRGQQVTLRCSSQSGHNTVSWYQQALGQGPQFIFQYYREEENGRGNFPPRFSGLQFPNYSSELNVNALELDDSALYLCASSSRREKSYGYTFGSGTRLTVV.

The genes are TRBV18 and TRBJ1-4; D gene unclear. There are 12 residues in the CDR3. Trimming stripped 3 bases from V and 6 bases from J, with 5 bases between. Looked up from germline, CDR1 is KGHSH and CDR2 is LQKENI. The CDR3 DNA is TGTGCCAGCTCACCTCCCGATGAAAAACTGTTTTTT. Protein: CASSPPDEKLFF.

The V gene is TRBV30, the J gene TRBJ1-6, with D unclear. The CDR3 consists of 15 residues. Trimming took off 0 bases at V and 7 bases at J, with 13 bases between the two ends. Germline V gives CDR1 GTSNPN, CDR2 SVGIG (reference sequence). CDR3 region: CAWSVSTGWNSPLHF. CDR3 bases: TGTGCCTGGAGTGTTTCGACGGGTTGGAATTCACCCCTCCACTTT.

The chain recombines TRBV12-5 with TRBJ1-1; D gene uncertain. This CDR3 has 14 residues. V dropped 7 bases and J dropped 1 base, with 13 bases sitting between them. Germline values: CDR1 LGHNT, CDR2 FRNRAP. In DNA form, the CDR3 reads TGTGCTAGTGCCCCGGGGAGGGAGAACACTGAAGCTTTCTTT. Translating it yields CASAPGRENTEAFF.

V is TRBV4-1 and J is TRBJ1-1; D is ambiguous. Trimming stripped 0 bases from V and 1 base from J, with 6 bases between. The V gene's germline CDR1 is MGHRA and CDR2 YSYEKL. The CDR3 extends over 14 amino acids. The CDR3 here is CASSQESRNTEAFF. CDR3 DNA: TGCGCCAGCAGCCAAGAGTCGAGGAACACTGAAGCTTTCTTT.

Turning to this clone: One junction end does not reproduce the germline sequence, and a read error may be involved. Other DNA sequences in this sample translate to the same CDR3. This chain connects TRBV2 to TRBJ1-5, with 9 bases that match TRBD1. In germline, CDR1 is SNHLY, CDR2 FYNNEI. This CDR3 contains 14 residues. The CDR3 spells CASSPDRGNQPQHF. The CDR3 DNA is TGTGCCAGCAGTCCGGACAGGGGTAATCAACCCCAGCATTTT.

The chain links TRBV7-2 to TRBJ1-4; 7 bases map to TRBD1. The CDR3 extends over 13 amino acids. Germline CDR1 is SGHTA and CDR2 is FQGNSA. Trimming cost V 6 bases and J 8 bases; bases outside gene matches: 6. The CDR3 loop reads CASRWNRGEKLFF. The CDR3 bases are TGTGCCAGCAGGTGGAACAGGGGAGAAAAACTGTTTTTT.

This clone was seen just once. The chain combines TRBV20-1 with TRBJ1-6; TRBD1 aligns across 8 bases. From germline, CDR1 is DFQATT and CDR2 SNEGSKA (reference sequence). The CDR3 length is 14 residues. J lost 8 bases, V lost 3 bases, and 6 bases had no gene match. CDR3 DNA: TGCAGTGCTAGTCGGGGACAGGTTTATTCACCCCTCCACTTT. It specifies CSASRGQVYSPLHF.

The V gene is TRBV19, the J gene TRBJ1-2; D not certain. From germline, CDR1 is LNHDA and CDR2 SQIVND (reference sequence). V shed 2 bases and J shed 0 bases, with 13 bases lying between them. The CDR3 spans 16 residues. The CDR3 reads CASSITNPATNYGYTF. The CDR3 DNA reads as TGTGCCAGTAGTATAACCAATCCGGCTACTAACTATGGCTACACCTTC.

V and J are TRBV15 and TRBJ1-2; D is uncertain. V dropped 1 base and J dropped 4 bases, with 13 bases sitting between them. CDR3 length equals 15 residues. CDR1 LNHNV and CDR2 YYDKDF come from the germline V gene (reference sequence). The CDR3 DNA follows: TGTGCCACCAGCAGAGGTGGGGTAGGCGGCTATGGCTACACCTTC. Its translation: CATSRGGVGGYGYTF.

The chain uses TRBV7-8 and TRBJ1-3; D might be TRBD1 (6 bases). This CDR3 region has 14 residues. Looked up from germline, CDR1 is SGHVS and CDR2 is FQNEAQ. Trimming stripped 5 bases from V and 4 bases from J, with 12 bases between. This CDR3 reads CASSPGTTGNTIYF. CDR3 nucleotides: TGTGCCAGCAGCCCGGGGACAACCGGAAACACCATATATTTT.

This sequence joins TRBV7-9 and TRBJ1-6; no clear D gene. This CDR3 has 13 residues. CDR1 and CDR2 (germline): SEHNR, FQNEAQ (reference sequence). V was pared by 1 base and J by 9 bases, with 7 bases between. The CDR3 protein is CASSLGEGSPLHF. For the CDR3, the DNA is TGTGCCAGCAGCTTAGGGGAGGGTTCACCCCTCCACTTT.

The chain recombines TRBV9 with TRBJ2-3; D is possibly TRBD2 (5 bases). Trimming took 0 bases from V and 0 from J, leaving 8 bases between them. Germline CDR1 SGDLS, CDR2 YYNGEE. The CDR3 runs to 15 residues. The CDR3 nucleotides read TGTGCCAGCAGCGTAGCTACGGGGAGCACAGATACGCAGTATTTT. Protein product: CASSVATGSTDTQYF. Looking up the rest from reference TRBV9 and TRBJ2-3 gives the full variable domain: DSGVTQTPKHLITATGQRVTLRCSPRSGDLSVYWYQQSLDQGLQFLIQYYNGEERAKGNILERFSAQQFPDLHSELNLSSLELGDSALYFCASSVATGSTDTQYFGPGTRLTVL.

The V gene is TRBV5-1, the J gene TRBJ2-1, with 11 bases identical to TRBD2. The V gene's germline CDR1 is SGHRS and CDR2 YFSETQ. V lost 5 bases to trimming and J lost 2 bases; unmatched junction nucleotides: 6. The CDR3 is made up of 16 amino acids. As DNA, the CDR3 is TGCGCCAGCAGATTTATAGCGGGGGGGCCCTACAATGAGCAGTTCTTC. Translated: CASRFIAGGPYNEQFF.

This chain links TRBV19 with TRBJ1-2; D is possibly TRBD1 (5 bases). With 2 bases removed from V and 5 bases from J, the gap between germline ends came to 9 bases. The CDR3 consists of 13 residues. Germline V gene data show CDR1 as LNHDA and CDR2 as SQIVND (reference sequence). CDR3 nucleotides: TGTGCCAGTAGTATAATGACAGCTTATGGCTACACCTTC. Its translation: CASSIMTAYGYTF.

V usage is TRBV5-1 and J usage is TRBJ2-2; 8 bases match TRBD2. CDR3 length equals 17 residues. The junction had 10 bases not matched to a gene; V was cut back by 1 base and J by 5 bases. Germline assignment: CDR1 SGHRS and CDR2 YFSETQ. The CDR3 DNA reads TGCGCCAGCAGCTTGCGGCGGGGGGAAGGTTTTACCGGGGAGCTGTTTTTT. Its protein product is CASSLRRGEGFTGELFF.

This chain connects TRBV27 to TRBJ1-5; D perhaps matches TRBD1 (6 bases). V gave up 2 bases and J gave up 6 bases, with 8 bases separating them. Germline V lookup: CDR1 MNHEY, CDR2 SMNVEV (reference sequence). The CDR3 contains 13 residues. DNA of the CDR3: TGTGCCAGCAGTTTACAGGGGCCTCAGCCCCAGCATTTT. It codes for CASSLQGPQPQHF.

The genes are TRBV28 and TRBJ1-6, with unresolved D. With 5 bases removed from V and 9 bases from J, the gap between germline ends came to 11 bases. The length of the CDR3 is 13 residues. Germline V lookup: CDR1 MDHEN, CDR2 SYDVKM. The CDR3 spells CASSMDDGSPLHF. CDR3 nucleotide sequence: TGTGCCAGCAGTATGGACGATGGTTCACCCCTCCACTTT.

Comment on this clone: An end of the junction does not agree with germline; a read error may underlie this. The V and J genes are TRBV5-4 and TRBJ2-7; either TRBD1 or TRBD2 may supply D (7 bases each). The CDR3 totals 15 residues. From germline, CDR1 is SGHNT and CDR2 YYREEE (reference sequence). The CDR3 coding sequence is TGTGCCAGCAGCTTGGCCGTAGACAGGGCGCGGGAGCGGTACTTC. It translates to CASSLAVDRARERYF. The variable domain in full, completed from reference TRBV5-4 and TRBJ2-7, reads ETGVTQSPTHLIKTRGQQVTLRCSSQSGHNTVSWYQQALGQGPQFIFQYYREEENGRGNFPPRFSGLQFPNYSSELNVNALELDDSALYLCASSLAVDRARERYFGPGTRLTVT.

The J gene is TRBJ1-3, the V gene TRBV5-4; no definite D call. Trimming left V 0 bases short and J 4 bases short, with 2 bases between. The CDR3 contains 12 residues. Per the germline V gene, CDR1 is SGHNT and CDR2 is YYREEE (reference sequence). For the CDR3, the DNA is TGTGCCAGCAGCTTGGACGGAAACACCATATATTTT. Translating gives CASSLDGNTIYF.

CDR3 sequence (DNA): TGTGCCAGCAGTTACTCGAGCGGCCGCACCTCTGAAAAACTGTTTTTT. Its protein is CASSYSSGRTSEKLFF. The rearrangement uses TRBV6-5 and TRBJ1-4, with D unresolved. Germline V gene data show CDR1 as MNHEY and CDR2 as SVGAGI. This CDR3 is 16 amino acids long. With 0 bases removed from V and 7 bases from J, the gap between germline ends came to 15 bases.

This clone was seen a single time. The chain links TRBV11-2 to TRBJ1-1; D unclear. CDR1 and CDR2 (germline): SGHAT, FQNNGV. The CDR3 contains 16 residues. V lost 4 bases and J 2 bases, leaving 17 bases between the germline ends. The CDR3 here is CASSSPARVGNTEAFF. CDR3 nucleotides: TGTGCCAGCAGCTCCCCCGCGAGGGTGGGAAACACTGAAGCTTTCTTT.

The chain recombines TRBV7-2 with TRBJ1-1; 8 nucleotides agree with TRBD1. The CDR3 spans 15 residues. Losses at the gene ends were 0 bases for V and 7 bases for J; bases not matched to a gene: 7. Germline CDR1 SGHTA, CDR2 FQGNSA. CDR3 residues: CASSLAGQGGFEAFF. The CDR3 bases are TGTGCCAGCAGCTTAGCTGGACAGGGAGGGTTTGAAGCTTTCTTT.

V and J are TRBV28 and TRBJ2-7; possibly TRBD2 for D (6 bases). CDR1 is MDHEN, CDR2 SYDVKM, per germline. V was shortened by 5 bases and J by 0 bases, with 17 bases between the two germline ends. CDR3 length: 16 amino acids. In nucleotides, the CDR3 is TGTGCCAGCAGTATTAGTAGCGGTGAGAGCTCCTACGAGCAGTACTTC. Its protein is CASSISSGESSYEQYF.